The 8 T cell receptor beta chains in this list originate from one sample, sequenced in a study of OX40 agonist ivuxolimab in advanced cancers. Here immunoSEQ multiplex PCR was the method, and the copy in TCRdb shows in-frame clones only, minus some. This table has 20,000 to 30,000 clones, 76% appearing once. Source: CD4+ or CD8+ T cells sorted from blood, taken in a trial of the OX40 agonist ivuxolimab. Every receptor here comes from an adult with an advanced solid tumor such as melanoma, head and neck, liver or kidney cancer.

The genes are TRBV19 and TRBJ1-6, with D perhaps matching TRBD1 (5 bases). The V and J ends lost 5 bases and 10 bases respectively, with 12 bases between them. The CDR3 covers 13 residues. Germline V CDR1 and CDR2: LNHDA, SQIVND (reference sequence). DNA of the CDR3: TGTGCCAGTAGTCGGGTGTGGGACTCACCCCTCCACTTT. Residues: CASSRVWDSPLHF.

The rearrangement joins TRBV29-1 to TRBJ1-3, with D uncertain. This CDR3 is 14 amino acids long. V lost 1 base to trimming and J lost 2 bases, with 9 bases between them. The germline V gene has CDR1 SQVTM and CDR2 ANQGSEA. In DNA form, the CDR3 reads TGCAGCGTTGAAGGCGGTGGGGCTGGAAACACCATATATTTT. Translation gives CSVEGGGAGNTIYF. Full variable domain (outside the CDR3, taken from reference TRBV29-1 and TRBJ1-3): SAVISQKPSRDICQRGTSLTIQCQVDSQVTMMFWYRQQPGQSLTLIATANQGSEATYESGFVIDKFPISRPNLTFSTLTVSNMSPEDSSIYLCSVEGGGAGNTIYFGEGSWLTVV.

The chain employs TRBV4-3 and TRBJ2-1; 10 nucleotides align to TRBD2. Losses at the gene ends were 0 bases for V and 8 bases for J; bases not matched to a gene: 7. Germline values: CDR1 LGHNA, CDR2 YSLEER. The CDR3 has 16 residues. DNA for the CDR3: TGCGCCAGCAGCCAAGAAGGAGCGGGGGGGCACGATGAGCAGTTCTTC. Translating gives CASSQEGAGGHDEQFF.

The rearrangement uses TRBV29-1 and TRBJ1-1; D is ambiguous. Germline V lookup: CDR1 SQVTM, CDR2 ANQGSEA. The CDR3 has 12 amino acids. With 4 bases removed from V and 6 bases from J, the gap between germline ends came to 12 bases. CDR3 in amino acids: CSVAGIVPEAFF. CDR3 DNA: TGCAGCGTTGCCGGAATTGTCCCTGAAGCTTTCTTT.

A note on this clone: This CDR3 is also generated by other DNA sequences in the sample. The chain carries TRBV7-2 and TRBJ2-7, with 10 nucleotides matching TRBD1. Germline V gene lookup returns CDR1 SGHTA and CDR2 FQGNSA. The CDR3 totals 13 residues. CDR3 region: CASGRDRGREQYF. CDR3 DNA: TGTGCTAGCGGGCGGGACAGGGGTAGAGAGCAGTACTTC.

V gene TRBV5-8 combines with J gene TRBJ1-4, with a possible D match to TRBD1 (6 bases). V was shortened by 4 bases and J by 6 bases, with 10 bases between the two germline ends. Germline CDR1 is SGHTS and CDR2 is YDEGEE. There are 13 residues in the CDR3. CDR3 amino acids: CASSPRQDEKLFF. DNA for the CDR3: TGTGCCAGCAGCCCTAGACAGGATGAAAAACTGTTTTTT.

The rearrangement uses TRBV30 and TRBJ1-1, with TRBD1 as a possible D gene (6 bases). Germline V gene lookup returns CDR1 GTSNPN and CDR2 SVGIG (reference sequence). The CDR3 runs to 12 residues. CDR3 sequence reads: CASRQVNTEAFF. DNA for the CDR3: TGTGCATCTAGACAGGTGAACACTGAAGCTTTCTTT. Full variable domain (remainder filled in from reference TRBV30 and TRBJ1-1): SQTIHQWPATLVQPVGSPLSLECTVEGTSNPNLYWYRQAAGRGLQLLFYSVGIGQISSEVPQNLSASRPQDRQFILSSKKLLLSDSGFYLCASRQVNTEAFFGQGTRLTVV.

The V call is TRBV19, the J call TRBJ1-5; D is possibly TRBD1 (5 bases). Germline loops: CDR1 LNHDA, CDR2 SQIVND (reference sequence). The CDR3 consists of 15 residues. The V end lost 3 bases, the J end lost 3 bases, and 12 bases lay between the germline ends. CDR3 nucleotide sequence: TGTGCCAGTAGTATGGGGCGGACTTCCAATCAGCCCCAGCATTTT. It is translated as CASSMGRTSNQPQHF.